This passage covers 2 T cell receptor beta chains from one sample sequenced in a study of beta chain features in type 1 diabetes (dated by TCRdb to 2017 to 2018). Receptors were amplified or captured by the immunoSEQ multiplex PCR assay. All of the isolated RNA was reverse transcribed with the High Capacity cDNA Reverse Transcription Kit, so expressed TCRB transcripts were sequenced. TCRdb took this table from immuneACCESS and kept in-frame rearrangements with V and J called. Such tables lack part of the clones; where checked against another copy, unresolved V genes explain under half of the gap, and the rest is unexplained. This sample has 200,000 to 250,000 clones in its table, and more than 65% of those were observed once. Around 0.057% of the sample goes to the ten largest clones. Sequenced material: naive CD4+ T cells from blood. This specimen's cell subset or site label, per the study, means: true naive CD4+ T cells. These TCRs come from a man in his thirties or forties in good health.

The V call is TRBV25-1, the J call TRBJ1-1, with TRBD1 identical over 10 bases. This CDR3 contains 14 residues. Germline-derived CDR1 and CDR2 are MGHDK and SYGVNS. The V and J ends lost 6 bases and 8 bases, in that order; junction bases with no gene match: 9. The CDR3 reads CASRTTGDRGEAFF. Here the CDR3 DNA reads TGTGCCAGCAGAACAACAGGGGACAGGGGAGAAGCTTTCTTT.

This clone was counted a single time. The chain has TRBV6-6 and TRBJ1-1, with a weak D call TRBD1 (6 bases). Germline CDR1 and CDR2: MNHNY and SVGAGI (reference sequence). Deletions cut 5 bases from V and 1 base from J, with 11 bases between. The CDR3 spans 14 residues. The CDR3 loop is CASSGKQGNTEAFF. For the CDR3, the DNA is TGTGCCAGCAGTGGTAAACAGGGGAACACTGAAGCTTTCTTT.